A single sample gave rise to the 27 T cell receptor beta chains below, sequenced in a study of post-analysis software for immune sequencing data. These receptors have no known antigen. Regarding the study as a whole: Elevated frequency relative to controls characterized roughly five TRBV segments in patients, TRBV5-6, TRBV5-1 and TRBV20-1 among them.

Libraries were made from TCR beta cDNA, and they carried unique molecular identifiers. TCRdb processed the PCR reads anew with MiXCR; each CDR3 protein has one entry. The sample has roughly 700,000 distinct CDR3 sequences, roughly 27% seen once. Sequenced sample: blood. Receptors were obtained from a girl between 10 and 17 years old with multiple sclerosis.

On this clonotype itself: A read error is likely, as this CDR3 ends without the conserved phenylalanine or tryptophan. This rearrangement joins TRBV20-1 to TRBJ2-3, with D perhaps matching TRBD2 (5 bases). From germline, CDR1 is DFQATT and CDR2 SNEGSKA (reference sequence). The CDR3 is 14 residues long. Trimming took off 1 base at V and 0 bases at J, with 8 bases between the two ends. CDR3 bases: TGCAGTGCTAGAGTGCGGACTAGCACAGATACGCAGTATGTT. This translates into CSARVRTSTDTQYV.

This clonotype was seen a handful of times. The chain carries TRBV18 and TRBJ2-1; TRBD2 is a possible D gene (5 bases). The V end was cut by 3 bases, the J end by 0 bases, with 12 bases between. CDR1 and CDR2 (germline): KGHSH, LQKENI. The CDR3 contains 16 residues. The CDR3 loop reads CASSPGEFGSYNEQFF. The CDR3 region has the DNA TGTGCCAGCTCACCCGGGGAGTTCGGCTCCTACAATGAGCAGTTCTTC. The full variable domain, in which reference TRBV18 and TRBJ2-1 provide the parts outside the CDR3, is NAGVMQNPRHLVRRRGQEARLRCSPMKGHSHVYWYRQLPEEGLKFMVYLQKENIIDESGMPKERFSAEFPKEGPSILRIQQVVRGDSAAYFCASSPGEFGSYNEQFFGPGTRLTVL.

The chain combines TRBV29-1 with TRBJ1-1; no definite D call. The CDR3 has 14 amino acids. CDR1 and CDR2 from the germline V gene are SQVTM and ANQGSEA. Trimming removed 4 bases from V and 4 bases from J, with 16 bases in between. This CDR3 reads CSVAPRVASTEAFF. The CDR3 nucleotides are TGCAGCGTTGCACCCCGTGTGGCGAGCACTGAAGCTTTCTTT.

The rearrangement joins TRBV27 to TRBJ2-1; D is ambiguous. Trimming shortened V by 2 bases and J by 8 bases, and 13 bases separated the two germline ends. Germline V lookup: CDR1 MNHEY, CDR2 SMNVEV (reference sequence). The CDR3 loop spans 14 amino acids. The CDR3 DNA follows: TGTGCCAGCAGTTTAACCTTGAGGATCGATGAGCAGTTCTTC. Encoded protein: CASSLTLRIDEQFF.

This clonotype was observed a few times. The rearrangement uses TRBV4-1 and TRBJ2-1, with D perhaps given as TRBD1 or TRBD2 (5 bases each). The CDR3 sequence is 15 residues long. CDR1 is MGHRA, CDR2 YSYEKL, per germline. The V gene lost 1 base and the J gene lost 9 bases, with 16 bases spanning the gap. CDR3 sequence reads: CASSQGTGRGVEQFF. CDR3 in DNA: TGCGCCAGCAGCCAAGGGACGGGAAGGGGAGTTGAGCAGTTCTTC.

The J gene is TRBJ1-1, the V gene TRBV28; 8 nucleotides match TRBD1. J was trimmed by 0 bases and V by 6 bases; bases with no gene match: 3. Germline CDR1 is MDHEN and CDR2 is SYDVKM. This CDR3 region has 14 residues. CDR3: CASRTGVMNTEAFF. The CDR3 nucleotides are TGTGCCAGCAGGACAGGGGTCATGAACACTGAAGCTTTCTTT. The complete variable domain, with remaining parts taken from reference TRBV28 and TRBJ1-1, reads DVKVTQSSRYLVKRTGEKVFLECVQDMDHENMFWYRQDPGLGLRLIYFSYDVKMKEKGDIPEGYSVSREKKERFSLILESASTNQTSMYLCASRTGVMNTEAFFGQGTRLTVV.

This clonotype was picked up a small number of times. The rearrangement links TRBV29-1 to TRBJ1-2, with D unclear. The germline V gene has CDR1 SQVTM and CDR2 ANQGSEA. The ends were cut back, 8 bases at V and 8 bases at J, with 9 bases in the middle. The CDR3 is 9 residues long. The CDR3 loop reads CSILQGYTF. Written as DNA, the CDR3 is TGCAGCATCCTACAGGGCTACACCTTC. The full variable domain, completed using reference TRBV29-1 and TRBJ1-2, is SAVISQKPSRDICQRGTSLTIQCQVDSQVTMMFWYRQQPGQSLTLIATANQGSEATYESGFVIDKFPISRPNLTFSTLTVSNMSPEDSSIYLCSILQGYTFGSGTRLTVV.

This clonotype occurred a few times. The CDR3 DNA reads TGTGCCATCAGCGAGGGTACAACGAGCTACACCTTC. Encoded protein: CAISEGTTSYTF. The chain joins TRBV10-3 to TRBJ1-2, with D unclear. CDR1 and CDR2 (germline): ENHRY, SYGVKD. The CDR3 length is 12 residues. V was pared by 6 bases and J by 9 bases, with 14 bases between.

This clonotype has more than one count but fewer than ten. V gene TRBV29-1 combines with J gene TRBJ2-1, with TRBD2 matching 7 bases. V shed 0 bases and J 6 bases; nucleotides not matched to a gene: 8. Germline V CDR1 and CDR2: SQVTM, ANQGSEA. This CDR3 is 15 amino acids long. The CDR3, as DNA: TGCAGCGTTGAAGATCGCGGGGGAGGCGTCAATGAGCAGTTCTTC. This codes for CSVEDRGGGVNEQFF.

As for this clonotype: The junction and the germline gene differ at one end; a read error may be behind it. The chain carries TRBV24-1 and TRBJ1-5; no firm D call. The CDR3 is 14 amino acids. Germline V gene sequence: CDR1 KGHDR, CDR2 SFDVKD. CDR3: CATRDYGSNQPQHF. CDR3 DNA: TGTGCCACCAGGGATTACGGGTCCAATCAGCCCCAGCATTTT.

This clonotype has just a few counts. This chain joins TRBV7-8 and TRBJ2-1, with a possible D match to TRBD1 (5 bases). V lost 0 bases to trimming and J lost 9 bases, with 21 bases between them. The germline CDR1 and CDR2 sequences are SGHVS and FQNEAQ. CDR3 size: 17 residues. The CDR3 spells CASSLAVGAISQGEQFF. CDR3 nucleotide sequence: TGTGCCAGCAGCTTAGCTGTTGGGGCGATTTCGCAAGGTGAGCAGTTCTTC.

The J gene is TRBJ2-7, the V gene TRBV14, with D possibly TRBD1 on 5 matching bases. Germline V lookup: CDR1 SGHDN, CDR2 FVKESK. Trimming removed 0 bases from V and 1 base from J, with 13 bases in between. The CDR3 is 16 amino acids. In DNA, the CDR3 is TGTGCCAGCAGCCAAGATAGCAGGGTCAGGTCCTACGAGCAGTACTTC. This sequence encodes CASSQDSRVRSYEQYF.

The J gene is TRBJ2-7, the V gene TRBV20-1; D may correspond to TRBD1 or TRBD2 (6 bases each). CDR3 length: 12 residues. Germline V lookup: CDR1 DFQATT, CDR2 SNEGSKA (reference sequence). V dropped 3 bases and J dropped 4 bases, with 10 bases sitting between them. CDR3 DNA sequence: TGCAGTGCTAGTCCGGGGGCGTACGAGCAGTACTTC. Translated, it gives CSASPGAYEQYF.

The chain joins TRBV20-1 to TRBJ2-3; 8 bases map to TRBD2. The CDR3 has 15 residues. The germline V gene has CDR1 DFQATT and CDR2 SNEGSKA (reference sequence). After removal of 0 bases from V and 2 bases from J, the junction contained 4 bases not matched to a gene. CDR3 protein: CSARDRLASTDTQYF. The CDR3 coding sequence is TGCAGTGCTAGAGATCGACTAGCGTCCACAGATACGCAGTATTTT.

V and J are TRBV29-1 and TRBJ1-1; TRBD1 aligns across 11 bases. CDR3 length: 14 amino acids. The V segment lost 4 bases and the J segment 3 bases; nucleotides outside the gene matches: 4. CDR1 is SQVTM, CDR2 ANQGSEA, per germline. CDR3 in amino acids: CSVGPDRGHTEAFF. DNA for the CDR3: TGCAGCGTTGGTCCGGACAGGGGGCACACTGAAGCTTTCTTT.

This clonotype was seen a few times. The chain joins TRBV20-1 to TRBJ2-7, with TRBD2 matching 8 bases. Losses at the gene ends were 5 bases for V and 5 bases for J; bases not matched to a gene: 17. This CDR3 spans 16 amino acids. Germline assignment: CDR1 DFQATT and CDR2 SNEGSKA (reference sequence). For the CDR3, the DNA is TGCAGTGCTCCCTCCGGGGGGGAGGGCCTTTGGAACGAGCAGTACTTC. It is translated as CSAPSGGEGLWNEQYF.

V usage is TRBV28 and J usage is TRBJ1-2; 10 bases are shared with TRBD1. CDR1 is MDHEN, CDR2 SYDVKM, per germline. The CDR3 sequence is 14 residues long. The ends lost 3 bases at V and 7 bases at J; junction bases unmatched: 5. As DNA, the CDR3 is TGTGCCAGCAGTTTCGACAGGGGGCAGGGTGGCTACACCTTC. Its translation is CASSFDRGQGGYTF.

J is TRBJ2-5 and V is TRBV10-3; 8 bases match TRBD1. The DNA matches TRBJ2-7 better at its end, which makes the J call doubtful. The CDR3 covers 15 residues. Per the germline V gene, CDR1 is ENHRY and CDR2 is SYGVKD. DNA for the CDR3: TGTGCCACAGGGACAGGAGGAACCGGTGTTGACGAGCAGTACTTC. This translates into CATGTGGTGVDEQYF.

This clonotype was recorded a few times. This CDR3 is CASSLNSGTMATIQYF. The DNA of the CDR3 is TGTGCCAGTAGTCTCAACTCCGGGACTATGGCAACCATTCAGTACTTC. The V gene is TRBV19, the J gene TRBJ2-4, with 7 bases that match TRBD2. The CDR3 has 16 residues. CDR1 is LNHDA and CDR2 is SQIVND in the germline V gene (reference sequence). V gave up 5 bases and J gave up 9 bases; unmatched junction bases: 16.

This clonotype was counted ten times or more. The chain is built from TRBV7-2 and TRBJ2-7; D gene unclear. The CDR3 is 12 amino acids. Germline values: CDR1 SGHTA, CDR2 FQGNSA. V gave up 5 bases and J gave up 0 bases, with 5 bases separating them. CDR3 amino acids: CASSHSSYEQYF. The CDR3 nucleotides are TGTGCCAGCAGCCATAGCTCCTACGAGCAGTACTTC.

This clonotype was detected a few times. The gene calls are TRBV7-2 and TRBJ2-1; D may match TRBD1 or TRBD2 (5 bases each). CDR3 size: 13 residues. Trimming shortened V by 5 bases and J by 15 bases, and 20 bases separated the two germline ends. Germline CDR1 is SGHTA and CDR2 is FQGNSA. The CDR3 DNA reads as TGTGCCAGCAGCGCGCTCGAGCAGGGAGACCGGTTCTTC. This codes for CASSALEQGDRFF.

The sample holds a few counts of this clonotype. V is TRBV11-2 and J is TRBJ2-5, with 9 positions matching TRBD2. Per the germline V gene, CDR1 is SGHAT and CDR2 is FQNNGV. Germline trimming cut 5 bases from V and 7 bases from J; bases unmatched to any gene: 11. The CDR3 contains 15 residues. The chain's CDR3 is CASSPNSGGSGTQYF. The CDR3 nucleotides read TGTGCCAGCAGCCCGAACAGCGGGGGGTCTGGGACCCAGTACTTC.

The rearrangement uses TRBV28 and TRBJ1-1; D unresolved. Germline CDR1 MDHEN, CDR2 SYDVKM. The V and J ends lost 5 bases and 10 bases respectively, with 14 bases between them. The length of the CDR3 is 12 residues. CDR3 in DNA: TGTGCCAGCAGTCCCCCCTTGAGCGCAGCTTTCTTT. The encoded protein is CASSPPLSAAFF.

The chain recombines TRBV19 with TRBJ1-1; D ambiguous. Deletions cut 3 bases from V and 1 base from J, with 6 bases between. The CDR3 is made up of 13 amino acids. Germline V CDR1 and CDR2: LNHDA, SQIVND (reference sequence). The CDR3 DNA sequence: TGTGCCAGTAGTATGCAGAGGAACACTGAAGCTTTCTTT. It codes for CASSMQRNTEAFF.

The V and J genes are TRBV20-1 and TRBJ2-3; TRBD1 matches at 7 bases. Trimming at V came to 6 bases and at J to 0 bases, leaving 6 bases not matched to a gene. The CDR3 runs 14 residues. Looked up from germline, CDR1 is DFQATT and CDR2 is SNEGSKA (reference sequence). CDR3 loop: CSASTGASTDTQYF. The CDR3 DNA is TGCAGTGCATCAACAGGGGCTAGCACAGATACGCAGTATTTT.

This clonotype was counted only a few times. This rearrangement joins TRBV5-1 to TRBJ2-7; 11 bases agree with TRBD1. Losses at the gene ends were 4 bases for V and 7 bases for J; bases not matched to a gene: 13. The length of the CDR3 is 16 residues. The germline V gene has CDR1 SGHRS and CDR2 YFSETQ. CDR3 sequence reads: CASSRGDRGKNNEQYF. The CDR3, as DNA: TGCGCCAGCAGCCGAGGGGACAGGGGGAAAAACAATGAGCAGTACTTC.

The J gene is TRBJ2-2, the V gene TRBV4-2, with 7 bases identical to TRBD2. With V trimmed by 0 bases and J by 1 base, 11 bases remained unmatched. The V gene's germline CDR1 is LGHNA and CDR2 YNFKEQ. The CDR3 is 19 residues long. The CDR3 nucleotides read TGTGCCAGCAGCCAAGATGTGATAGGCAGGGAGGGGAACACCGGGGAGCTGTTTTTT. It codes for CASSQDVIGREGNTGELFF.